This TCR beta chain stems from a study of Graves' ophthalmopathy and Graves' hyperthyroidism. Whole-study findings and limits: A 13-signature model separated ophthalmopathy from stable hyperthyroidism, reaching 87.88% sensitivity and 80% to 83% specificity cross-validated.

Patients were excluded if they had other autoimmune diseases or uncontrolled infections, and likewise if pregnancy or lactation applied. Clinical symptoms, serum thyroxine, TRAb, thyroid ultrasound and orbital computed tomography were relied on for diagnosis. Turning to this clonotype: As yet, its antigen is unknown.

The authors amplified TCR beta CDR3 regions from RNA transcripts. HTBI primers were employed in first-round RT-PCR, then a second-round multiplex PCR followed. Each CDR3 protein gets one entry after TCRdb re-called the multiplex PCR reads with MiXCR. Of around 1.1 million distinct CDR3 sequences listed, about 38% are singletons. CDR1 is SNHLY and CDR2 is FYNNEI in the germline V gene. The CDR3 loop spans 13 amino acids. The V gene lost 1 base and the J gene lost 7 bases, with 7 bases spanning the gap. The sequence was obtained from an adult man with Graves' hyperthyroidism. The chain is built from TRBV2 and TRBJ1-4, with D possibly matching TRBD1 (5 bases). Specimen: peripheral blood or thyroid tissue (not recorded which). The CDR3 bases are TGTGCCAGCAGTGAAGGGACATTTGAAAAACTGTTTTTT. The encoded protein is CASSEGTFEKLFF.